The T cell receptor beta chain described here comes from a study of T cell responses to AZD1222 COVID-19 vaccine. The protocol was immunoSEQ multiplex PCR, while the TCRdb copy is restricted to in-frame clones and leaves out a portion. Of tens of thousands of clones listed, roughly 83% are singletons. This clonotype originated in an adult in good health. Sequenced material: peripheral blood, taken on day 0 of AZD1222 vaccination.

CDR3 nucleotide sequence: TGTGCCAGCAGCTCCGACAGGACACTCTACGAGCAGTACTTC. This codes for CASSSDRTLYEQYF. The chain has TRBV7-8 and TRBJ2-7; weak D call: TRBD1 (6 bases). Trimming took off 4 bases at V and 3 bases at J, with 13 bases between the two ends. Per the germline V gene, CDR1 is SGHVS and CDR2 is FQNEAQ. This CDR3 comprises 14 residues.